The clone carrying this T cell receptor (beta chain) is medium-sized (0.01 to 0.1%) in the sample. Its cognate antigen is unknown. The sample comes from a study of type 1 regulatory T cells. For the study at large: T-allo10 is an in vitro-generated, Tr1-enriched CD4 T cell product specific for alloantigen.

TCRdb used MiXCR to reprocess the reads, holding one entry per CDR3 protein. The top ten hold more than 7% of the sample, which has some 6,200 distinct CDR3 sequences, under 30% seen once. This CDR3 spans 13 amino acids. Per the germline V gene, CDR1 is ENHRY and CDR2 is SYGVKD. The germline V and J ends were trimmed by 10 bases and 4 bases, with 16 bases remaining between them. Graft donor-derived T-allo10 cells were described as host-alloantigen-specific, anergic, and alloantigen-specifically suppressive. The TCR comes from a human donor in good health. The sample comprised cultured T cells, either the whole culture or a sorted T cell fraction (not recorded which). Specified subset: Tr1-enriched cell product generated in vitro against host alloantigens. V and J are TRBV10-3 and TRBJ1-1, with a weak D call TRBD1 (5 bases). The CDR3 DNA reads TGTGCCACCACGGGGGGAATAGGCACTGAAGCTTTCTTT. Encoded protein: CATTGGIGTEAFF.